Reported below is one T cell receptor (beta chain). Its cognate antigen has yet to be identified. No base-level quality is on record; no much larger clone is a single base apart. The sample belongs to a study of cytomegalovirus exposure and HLA in healthy donors (dated by TCRdb to the late 2010s). In terms of the full investigation: An earlier analysis of some 600 of the donors reported 250 to 350 Gb of sequence data and roughly 120 million unique TCR beta sequences obtained from roughly 180 million T cells. Roughly 300 gigabases of sequencing data and around 85 million unique TCR sequences made up an early release that covered several hundred HLA-typed donors. The genetic ancestry cluster associated with self-reported Caucasian donors included about four fifths of the approximately 430 genotyped donors. The study aimed to test whether cataloging public T cell receptors could reveal signatures of past pathogen exposure. The study profiled the T cell repertoires of hundreds of subjects by immunosequencing and related them to cytomegalovirus serostatus. A separate validation cohort of roughly 130 different subjects was used in addition to the roughly 620-subject first cohort. High-throughput TCR immunosequencing, statistical association of individual TCRs with disease status, and machine learning were combined to predict cytomegalovirus infection status. A later analysis re-analyzed previously published TCR beta repertoires from about 730 donors and added high-resolution HLA genotyping to study TCR occurrence patterns. The later analysis used no new phenotypic data to find candidate immune exposures, relying instead on TCR beta sequences and their occurrence across donors. In an earlier analysis of 550 to 700 of the donors, high-throughput TCR beta sequencing was used to judge whether each TCR beta V gene segment behaved as functional or pseudogenic. Donor age, sex, ethnicity and CMV serostatus were compiled alongside the repertoire data. Genome-wide SNP genotypes for about three fifths of the 666 donors were used in a later genetic analysis, which treated that subset as a discovery cohort. All discovery cohort repertoires had been generated using a single sequencing platform. HLA typing included class I and class II loci at four-digit resolution. Typing coverage differed by locus: A, B, C, DRB1 and DQB1 were typed in roughly 629-630 donors, DQA1 in 500 to 550, DPA1 in 600 to 610, and DPB1 in 472. Roughly five DR-DQ haplotypes were handled as single units for association and clustering because linkage in the cohort was strong. Among 300 to 450 genotyped donors of the cohort, an average of around 240,000 unique TCR beta nucleotide sequences were sequenced per donor, about a sixth of them non-productive.

The library was prepared using the immunoSEQ multiplex PCR assay. A mixture of 60 forward primers for TCR Vbeta segments and 13 reverse primers for TCR Jbeta segments was used in the multiplex PCR. The CDR3 region of rearranged TCR beta genes was amplified from genomic DNA by a multiplex PCR assay. The amplified TCR beta libraries were sequenced on the Illumina HiSeq System as 87-base-pair reads. In the source study's methods: A later analysis counted some 80 million unique TCR beta chains across the 500 to 850 repertoires, and some 12 million of these chains were shared by at least two donors. To remove PCR and sequencing errors, raw reads were error-corrected and collapsed into unique sequences using a nearest-neighbor algorithm that merged closely related sequences. V, D and J gene segments were assigned by aligning CDR3 sequences to IMGT reference sequences. For a sequence to be retained, a match of at least six nucleotides to both a V gene segment and a J gene segment was required. A rearrangement counted as productive if the CDR3 had no stop codons and remained in frame with V and J, and every other rearrangement counted as non-productive. Following IMGT convention, CDR3 was defined as the stretch from the second conserved V-encoded cysteine to the conserved J-encoded phenylalanine. The earlier analysis of about 590 of the donors excluded sequences that lacked an unambiguous match to a single V gene segment. An earlier analysis of roughly 590 of the donors called V segments functional above 56.7% productive rearrangements and segregating when the between-donor standard deviation exceeded 5%. To diagnose cytomegalovirus status from the catalog of TCR beta chain sequences, a statistical classification framework was built. V and J gene assignment, in a later analysis, came from comparing TCR nucleotide sequences with IMGT/GENE-DB human TR gene sequences. The TCRdist pipeline was used in a later analysis to assign CDR3 sequences and most-parsimonious VDJ recombination scenarios. In a later analysis, each TCR beta chain was defined by its CDR3 amino acid sequence together with its V-gene family, and reads without a unique V-gene family were excluded. As a way to deal with suspected cross-contamination and a sequencing artifact, a later analysis dropped nearly 600 nucleotide sequences that were highly shared and had low generation probability. For each public chain, a later analysis derived a clonal expansion index from normalized ranks of inferred template counts within each repertoire. In a later analysis, generation probabilities were computed with a VDJ recombination model fitted to out-of-frame rearrangements, and the resulting probabilities were checked against IGoR. In a later analysis, hypergeometric tests were used to score TCR-TCR, TCR-HLA and TCR-CMV co-occurrence, with a repertoire-size bias correction applied to TCR pairs. A later analysis estimated false discovery rates by permuting HLA or CMV assignments 20 times. A later analysis grouped co-occurring TCRs with DBSCAN, adding TCRdist sequence similarity when clustering within HLA-allele-positive subsets. Repertoires with fewer than 30,000 or more than 120,000 public chains were left out of co-occurrence clustering, as were a few repertoires with anomalous nucleotide sharing. TCRdb took this table from immuneACCESS and kept in-frame rearrangements with V and J called. Such tables lack part of the clones; where checked against another copy, unresolved V genes explain under half of the gap, and the rest is unexplained. The V and J calls and clone size are taken from that table; D and trimming were inferred from the DNA. This sample gives about 140,000 clones in total; around two thirds of them show up just once. The ten largest clones capture roughly 10% of the sample.

Findings and caveats that apply to the study as a whole: Because the 87-base-pair reads could not distinguish some IMGT-functional V segments, including TRBV6-2 and TRBV6-3, those segments were excluded. In a later analysis, HLA-associated TCR beta chains were found to be more clonally expanded and to have lower generation probabilities than equally common non-associated chains. A further reported finding was that TCR beta sequences accurately predicted the HLA-A and HLA-B alleles for most subjects in the first cohort. The sequencing pipeline was judged likely to have produced a cluster of highly shared sequence variants as a technical artifact. Linkage disequilibrium might explain the correlated functional status among segregating V segments, but an unknown experimental factor could not be excluded. In a later genetic analysis, fewer N-insertions in productive TCRs were reported among donors in an Asian-associated ancestry cluster than the roughly 640-donor mean. Most TCR sequences were seen in very few donors, while some public TCRs were found in many individuals. A later analysis reported that several top co-occurrence clusters appeared linked to parvovirus B19, influenza, CMV and Epstein-Barr virus. Sequencing depth was assumed to be roughly uniform across donors in the presence/absence analyses, though that assumption may not hold. A later genetic analysis associated a missense DCLRE1C variant with V-gene and J-gene trimming of TCR beta chains, and an independent cohort replicated the association. According to the authors, the approach could potentially be generalized to other disease states and immunological phenotypes. In both the original and validation cohorts, the classifier was reported to diagnose cytomegalovirus status with high specificity and sensitivity. A total of roughly 160 TCR beta chains were listed by the study as associated with cytomegalovirus. A later analysis associated roughly 17,000 TCR beta sequences with specific HLA alleles at a false discovery rate of 0.05. Immune exposure information for the cohort was limited to CMV serostatus. In a later analysis, TCR association rates were found to vary across HLA loci, with the most associated TCRs seen for DRB1 alleles and the fewest for HLA-C alleles. Because HLA typing was unavailable for some donors at each locus, only the typed subset was used in association tests. When HLA alleles, especially DR and DQ, strongly co-occurred, TCR associations were difficult to assign to individual alleles. Most CMV-associated TCR beta chains appeared to be HLA-restricted in a later analysis, and the HLA associations seemed to be driven largely by CMV exposure. This cohort had only TCR beta chains sequenced, and the lack of alpha or paired-chain data limited which features could be detected. In an earlier analysis of around 600 of the donors, most TCR beta V segments were observed in productive rearrangements about 87% or about 30% of the time, broadly matching IMGT annotations. Because counts were too low, seventeen rarely observed V segments, including chromosome 9 orphons, were excluded from the earlier analysis of around 640 of the donors. A few of the identified cytomegalovirus-associated TCR beta chains were confirmed in vitro to be specific for cytomegalovirus antigens.

The CDR3 covers 16 residues, taking in both the cysteine and the phenylalanine. CDR3 DNA is the only sequence kept; it has 48 bases, read in frame from the first base. The junction carries 10 bases between V and J, which are trimmed by 0 bases and 0 bases respectively. CDR1 and CDR2, looked up from the germline V gene, are SGHRS and YFSETQ. In total, around 600 healthy bone marrow donors made up the cohort. Cohort members were all nominally healthy when sampled, although unrecorded immune exposures were likely present. The donor tested CMV seropositive and was one of the 289 seropositive cohort members. Every donor gave a peripheral blood sample, and the peripheral blood mononuclear cells from that sample were used for TCR beta sequencing. Genomic DNA was extracted from the blood cell samples with the Qiagen DNeasy Blood Extraction Kit.

The sequenced material came from PBMCs. The rearrangement combines TRBV5-1 with TRBJ1-5; the D gene cannot be resolved reliably. This sequence originates from a man younger than 45 in good health and CMV-seropositive. The sequenced DNA: TGCGCCAGCAGCTTGGTTCCCGGGGATAGCAATCAGCCCCAGCATTTT. The encoded protein is CASSLVPGDSNQPQHF.